A single sample gave rise to the 27 T cell receptor beta chains below, sequenced in a study of CD8+CD57+ T cells in acquired aplastic anemia. Template material for TCR beta VDJ and CDR3 profiling consisted of genomic DNA. TCRdb reprocessed the reads with MiXCR, giving one entry per CDR3 protein. The table includes some 200,000 distinct CDR3 sequences, roughly 55% detected once. The sequenced sample was sorted CD4+, CD8+, or CD8+CD57+ T cells (not recorded which) from PBMCs. The source of these receptors is a human donor in good health.

This clonotype was seen once. The chain links TRBV20-1 to TRBJ1-5; D is unresolved. This CDR3 contains 14 residues. Germline lookup yields CDR1 DFQATT and CDR2 SNEGSKA (reference sequence). Trimming left V 2 bases short and J 3 bases short, with 11 bases between. The CDR3 spells CSARPRVFNQPQHF. As DNA, the CDR3 is TGCAGTGCTAGACCCCGGGTCTTCAATCAGCCCCAGCATTTT.

V usage is TRBV12-3 or TRBV12-4 and J usage is TRBJ2-1; weak D call: TRBD1 (7 bases). The CDR3 extends over 20 amino acids. V lost 7 bases to trimming and J lost 5 bases, with 33 bases between them. DNA for the CDR3: TGTGCCAGCAATCAAACTCCCGGGCAGGGGGGTGACGAAAAGGACAATGAGCAGTTCTTC. Its protein is CASNQTPGQGGDEKDNEQFF.

The chain joins TRBV5-1 to TRBJ1-2, with a weak D call TRBD1 (6 bases). V lost 2 bases and J lost 2, with 10 bases in between. CDR3 length: 14 residues. Germline assignment: CDR1 SGHRS and CDR2 YFSETQ. The CDR3 bases are TGCGCCAGCAGCTTCAACGGACAGAACTATGGCTACACCTTC. It codes for CASSFNGQNYGYTF.

This clonotype was picked up a small number of times. The rearrangement uses TRBV5-4 and TRBJ1-1; a possible D gene is TRBD1 (5 bases). Germline V gene lookup returns CDR1 SGHNT and CDR2 YYREEE (reference sequence). The CDR3 consists of 13 residues. The V and J ends lost 4 bases and 3 bases respectively, with 10 bases between them. The CDR3 DNA follows: TGTGCCAGCAGCCGGGGCAGGGACACTGAAGCTTTCTTT. Protein product: CASSRGRDTEAFF.

The chain couples TRBV7-2 to TRBJ1-2, with D hard to call. V gave up 2 bases and J gave up 7 bases, with 20 bases separating them. The CDR3 totals 16 residues. Per the germline V gene, CDR1 is SGHTA and CDR2 is FQGNSA. DNA of the CDR3: TGTGCCAGCAGCTTATTGGGTAGCGGCACACTTGGTGGCTACACCTTC. Translating it yields CASSLLGSGTLGGYTF. Based on the CDR3 plus reference TRBV7-2 and TRBJ1-2, the full variable domain is GAGVSQSPSNKVTEKGKDVELRCDPISGHTALYWYRQSLGQGLEFLIYFQGNSAPDKSGLPSDRFSAERTGGSVSTLTIQRTQQEDSAVYLCASSLLGSGTLGGYTFGSGTRLTVV.

This clonotype has just one count. The chain employs TRBV2 and TRBJ2-1; 13 nucleotides line up with TRBD2. The CDR3 totals 13 residues. CDR1 is SNHLY and CDR2 is FYNNEI in the germline V gene. V was clipped by 4 bases and J by 9 bases; unmatched bases: 0. CDR3 coding DNA: TGTGCCAGCAGTGGACTAGCGGGGGGTGAGCAGTTCTTC. Translated: CASSGLAGGEQFF. Combining the CDR3 with reference TRBV2 and TRBJ2-1 gives the whole variable domain EPEVTQTPSHQVTQMGQEVILRCVPISNHLYFYWYRQILGQKVEFLVSFYNNEISEKSEIFDDQFSVERPDGSNFTLKIRSTKLEDSAMYFCASSGLAGGEQFFGPGTRLTVL.

V usage is TRBV7-9 and J usage is TRBJ2-7, with unresolved D. Trimming removed 5 bases from V and 2 bases from J, with 13 bases in between. Looked up from germline, CDR1 is SEHNR and CDR2 is FQNEAQ (reference sequence). The CDR3 totals 14 residues. As DNA, the CDR3 is TGTGCCAGCAGCCAAGATGACGCGACCTACGAGCAGTACTTC. It is translated as CASSQDDATYEQYF. Supplemented by reference TRBV7-9 and TRBJ2-7, the full variable domain reads DTGVSQNPRHKITKRGQNVTFRCDPISEHNRLYWYRQTLGQGPEFLTYFQNEAQLEKSRLLSDRFSAERPKGSFSTLEIQRTEQGDSAMYLCASSQDDATYEQYFGPGTRLTVT.

The CDR3 here is CASSRPTGPYEQYF. The CDR3 region has the DNA TGTGCCAGCAGTCGACCGACAGGTCCCTACGAGCAGTACTTC. This chain uses TRBV2 with TRBJ2-7; D perhaps matches TRBD1 (6 bases). Deletions cut 5 bases from V and 2 bases from J, with 13 bases between. This CDR3 is 14 amino acids long. Germline V gene data show CDR1 as SNHLY and CDR2 as FYNNEI. Full variable domain (outside the CDR3, taken from reference TRBV2 and TRBJ2-7): EPEVTQTPSHQVTQMGQEVILRCVPISNHLYFYWYRQILGQKVEFLVSFYNNEISEKSEIFDDQFSVERPDGSNFTLKIRSTKLEDSAMYFCASSRPTGPYEQYFGPGTRLTVT.

In the case of this clonotype: Likely a read error: the CDR3 ends without its conserved phenylalanine or tryptophan. The chain joins TRBV7-9 to TRBJ2-7; D ambiguous. CDR3 length: 14 residues. CDR1 is SEHNR and CDR2 is FQNEAQ in the germline V gene (reference sequence). Trimming removed 0 bases at V and 1 base at J, with 7 bases between. The CDR3 DNA reads as TGTGCCAGCAGCTTAGCGGCAGATTCCTACGAGCAGTACTCC. Protein sequence: CASSLAADSYEQYS.

The rearrangement uses TRBV19 and TRBJ2-2; D call uncertain. The germline V and J ends were trimmed by 10 bases and 3 bases, with 6 bases remaining between them. Per germline, CDR1 LNHDA and CDR2 SQIVND (reference sequence). This CDR3 has 11 amino acids. The CDR3 is CATVYTGELFF. The CDR3 DNA sequence: TGTGCCACCGTGTACACCGGGGAGCTGTTTTTT.

V is TRBV15 and J is TRBJ2-7; D is tentatively TRBD1 or TRBD2 (6 bases each). Germline assignment: CDR1 LNHNV and CDR2 YYDKDF (reference sequence). V lost 5 bases to trimming and J lost 7 bases, with 18 bases between them. The CDR3 is 14 amino acids. In nucleotides, the CDR3 is TGTGCCACCAGCTCTCGGACTACAGGGAGGGAGCAGTACTTC. Residues: CATSSRTTGREQYF.

Points on this clonotype: One junction end does not reproduce the germline sequence, and a read error may be involved. V and J are TRBV7-9 and TRBJ1-4; no reliable D call. Germline values: CDR1 SEHNR, CDR2 FQNEAQ (reference sequence). The CDR3 has 14 residues. DNA for the CDR3: TGTGCCAGCAGCCCAATTGCGTTCCCTTACTTGACTATGTTT. Its translation is CASSPIAFPYLTMF. Based on the CDR3 plus reference TRBV7-9 and TRBJ1-4, the full variable domain is DTGVSQNPRHKITKRGQNVTFRCDPISEHNRLYWYRQTLGQGPEFLTYFQNEAQLEKSRLLSDRFSAERPKGSFSTLEIQRTEQGDSAMYLCASSPIAFPYLTMFGSGTQLSVL.

This clonotype was observed a handful of times. The chain employs TRBV12-3 or TRBV12-4 and TRBJ2-3; 11 bases are a match to TRBD2. This CDR3 spans 17 amino acids. After removal of 7 bases from V and 1 base from J, the junction contained 10 bases not matched to a gene. DNA of the CDR3: TGTGCCAGCAACGCTAGCGGGGGGCGGGACGGCACAGATACGCAGTATTTT. It yields the protein CASNASGGRDGTDTQYF.

The gene calls are TRBV19 and TRBJ2-5, with 7 nucleotides matching TRBD1. The V gene's germline CDR1 is LNHDA and CDR2 SQIVND (reference sequence). The CDR3 runs 15 residues. V lost 1 base and J lost 6; bases outside the gene matches: 8. The CDR3 DNA is TGTGCCAGTAGTATAGGTGGGGACAGTCGGAAGACCCAGTACTTC. Its translation is CASSIGGDSRKTQYF.

V is TRBV20-1 and J is TRBJ2-1, with 8 bases aligning to TRBD2. V lost 0 bases, J lost 4 bases, and 5 bases stayed unmatched. Germline lookup yields CDR1 DFQATT and CDR2 SNEGSKA (reference sequence). The CDR3 contains 15 residues. Here the CDR3 DNA reads TGCAGTGCTAGAGACATAGCGGGACCTTACAATGAGCAGTTCTTC. This sequence encodes CSARDIAGPYNEQFF.

This chain links TRBV19 with TRBJ1-1; D call uncertain. The V end was cut by 6 bases, the J end by 6 bases, with 14 bases between. Looked up from germline, CDR1 is LNHDA and CDR2 is SQIVND (reference sequence). This CDR3 region has 13 residues. CDR3 residues: CASSLTTSSEAFF. In DNA, the CDR3 is TGTGCCAGTAGCCTGACAACGAGCTCTGAAGCTTTCTTT.

The chain uses TRBV20-1 and TRBJ1-1; D gene uncertain. The CDR3 loop spans 13 amino acids. V lost 1 base, J lost 5 bases, and 11 bases lay in between. The V gene's germline CDR1 is DFQATT and CDR2 SNEGSKA (reference sequence). The CDR3 loop reads CSARGGWGTEAFF. The CDR3 region has the DNA TGCAGTGCTAGAGGAGGGTGGGGAACTGAAGCTTTCTTT.

This clonotype was seen repeatedly, ten times or more. The rearrangement uses TRBV15 and TRBJ2-2; 7 positions agree with TRBD2. The CDR3 sequence is 16 residues long. Germline V gene sequence: CDR1 LNHNV, CDR2 YYDKDF (reference sequence). V lost 2 bases to trimming and J lost 1 base; unmatched junction nucleotides: 4. In DNA, the CDR3 is TGTGCCACCAGCAGAAAACGGGAGGTGAACACCGGGGAGCTGTTTTTT. Protein sequence: CATSRKREVNTGELFF.

The J gene is TRBJ2-7, the V gene TRBV9; TRBD2 matches at 13 bases. V trimming: 0 bases; J trimming: 2 bases; junction bases outside the gene matches: 2. The germline V gene encodes CDR1 SGDLS and CDR2 YYNGEE. The CDR3 is 16 residues long. The CDR3 region has the DNA TGTGCCAGCAGCGTAGCGGGACTAGCGGGAACCTACGAGCAGTACTTC. It encodes CASSVAGLAGTYEQYF.

This clonotype was found many times. The chain has TRBV12-3 or TRBV12-4 and TRBJ2-2, with a tentative D call TRBD1 (5 bases). CDR3 size: 12 residues. Trimming took 5 bases from V and 5 from J, leaving 6 bases between them. CDR3 loop: CASSQGTGELFF. CDR3 DNA sequence: TGTGCCAGCAGTCAGGGAACCGGGGAGCTGTTTTTT.

The chain has TRBV15 and TRBJ1-2; no definite D call. V shed 3 bases and J shed 2 bases, with 7 bases lying between them. Germline assignment: CDR1 LNHNV and CDR2 YYDKDF (reference sequence). The CDR3 consists of 13 residues. The CDR3 DNA reads TGTGCCACCAGCAGTTCGGCCAACTATGGCTACACCTTC. Its translation: CATSSSANYGYTF.

This clonotype was counted between two and nine times. The J gene is TRBJ2-5, the V gene TRBV7-2; 10 bases match TRBD2. Trimming took 5 bases from V and 2 from J; bases not matched to a gene: 8. Germline CDR1 reads SGHTA; CDR2 reads FQGNSA. This CDR3 is built from 16 residues. The CDR3: CASSPTSGKTQETQYF. The CDR3 DNA is TGTGCCAGCAGCCCTACTAGCGGGAAAACTCAAGAGACCCAGTACTTC.

This rearrangement joins TRBV14 to TRBJ1-1; D is ambiguous. Germline assignment: CDR1 SGHDN and CDR2 FVKESK. V was clipped by 1 base and J by 8 bases, with 11 bases between them. The CDR3 covers 13 residues. CDR3 protein: CASSQGLRMEAFF. CDR3 DNA sequence: TGTGCCAGCAGCCAAGGTCTGCGGATGGAAGCTTTCTTT.

About this clonotype: Compared with germline, one end of the junction differs, possibly owing to a read error. The rearrangement joins TRBV10-1 to TRBJ1-5; D is undetermined. Germline assignment: CDR1 WNHNN and CDR2 SYGVQD (reference sequence). The CDR3 sequence is 15 residues long. The CDR3 region has the DNA TGCGTCAGCAGTGCATGGCCGAAAGGCAATCAGCCCCAGCATTTT. Translated, it gives CVSSAWPKGNQPQHF.

This clonotype was counted at least ten times. The chain recombines TRBV11-1 with TRBJ2-7, with 12 bases aligning to TRBD2. Germline CDR1 reads SGHAT; CDR2 reads FQDESV (reference sequence). The CDR3 covers 14 residues. Trimming cost V 7 bases and J 2 bases; bases outside gene matches: 3. The CDR3 region is CASTTSGGPYEQYF. The CDR3 region has the DNA TGTGCCAGCACGACTAGCGGGGGCCCCTACGAGCAGTACTTC.

This clonotype was observed many times. The CDR3 loop is CASSLGGTGGETQYF. The CDR3, as DNA: TGTGCCAGCAGCTTGGGGGGGACGGGGGGAGAGACCCAGTACTTC. The J gene is TRBJ2-5, the V gene TRBV5-5; 7 nucleotides match TRBD2. The V and J ends lost 0 bases and 4 bases, in that order; junction bases with no gene match: 6. The germline gives CDR1 SGHKS, CDR2 YYEKEE (reference sequence). This CDR3 is 15 amino acids long. Full variable domain (remainder filled in from reference TRBV5-5 and TRBJ2-5): DAGVTQSPTHLIKTRGQQVTLRCSPISGHKSVSWYQQVLGQGPQFIFQYYEKEERGRGNFPDRFSARQFPNYSSELNVNALLLGDSALYLCASSLGGTGGETQYFGPGTRLLVL.

V and J are TRBV3-1 and TRBJ1-1; D remains unclear. Per germline, CDR1 LGHDT and CDR2 YNNKEL (reference sequence). The V gene lost 8 bases and the J gene lost 1 base, with 17 bases spanning the gap. The CDR3 extends over 15 amino acids. The CDR3 is CASSHPNRGNTEAFF. The CDR3 coding sequence is TGTGCCAGCTCCCACCCTAATCGCGGGAACACTGAAGCTTTCTTT.